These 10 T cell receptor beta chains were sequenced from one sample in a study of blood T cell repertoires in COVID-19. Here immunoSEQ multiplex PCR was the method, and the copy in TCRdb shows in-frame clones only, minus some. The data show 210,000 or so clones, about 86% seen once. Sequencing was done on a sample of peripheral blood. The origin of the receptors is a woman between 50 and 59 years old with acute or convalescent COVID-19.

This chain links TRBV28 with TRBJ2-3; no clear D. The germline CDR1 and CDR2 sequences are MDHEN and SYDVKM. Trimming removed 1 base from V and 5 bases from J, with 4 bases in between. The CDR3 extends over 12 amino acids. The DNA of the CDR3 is TGTGCCAGCAGTTTATCTAGAGATACGCAGTATTTT. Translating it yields CASSLSRDTQYF.

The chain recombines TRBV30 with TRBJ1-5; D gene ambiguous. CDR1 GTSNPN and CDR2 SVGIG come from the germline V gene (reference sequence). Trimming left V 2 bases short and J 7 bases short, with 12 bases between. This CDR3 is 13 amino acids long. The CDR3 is CAWSPRGWQPQHF. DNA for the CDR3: TGTGCCTGGAGTCCTCGGGGTTGGCAGCCCCAGCATTTT.

CDR3 sequence reads: CASSQVDYGYTF. CDR3 bases: TGTGCCAGCAGTCAGGTGGACTATGGCTACACCTTC. J is TRBJ1-2 and V is TRBV12-3 or TRBV12-4; D remains ambiguous. This CDR3 has 12 amino acids. V was shortened by 5 bases and J by 3 bases, with 7 bases between the two germline ends.

CDR3 DNA sequence: TGTGCCAGCAGCTTAACTCCGGGACTGGGCTCTGGGGCCAACGTCCTGACTTTC. It codes for CASSLTPGLGSGANVLTF. The chain combines TRBV9 with TRBJ2-6, with D possibly matching TRBD2 (6 bases). The V end lost 4 bases, the J end lost 0 bases, and 17 bases lay between the germline ends. The CDR3 is made up of 18 amino acids. Germline CDR1 and CDR2: SGDLS and YYNGEE.

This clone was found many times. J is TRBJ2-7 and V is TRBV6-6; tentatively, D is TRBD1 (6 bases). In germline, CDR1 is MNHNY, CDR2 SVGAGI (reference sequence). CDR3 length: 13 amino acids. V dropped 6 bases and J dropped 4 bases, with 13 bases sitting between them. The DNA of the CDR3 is TGTGCCAGCAGCGCGGTCAGGGGTTACGAGCAGTACTTC. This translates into CASSAVRGYEQYF.

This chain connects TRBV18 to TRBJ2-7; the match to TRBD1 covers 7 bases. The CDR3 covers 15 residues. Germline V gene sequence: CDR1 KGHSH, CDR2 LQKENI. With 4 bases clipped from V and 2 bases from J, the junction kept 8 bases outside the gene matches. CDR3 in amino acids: CASSQGQPTTYEQYF. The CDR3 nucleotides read TGTGCCAGCTCACAGGGACAGCCCACTACCTACGAGCAGTACTTC.

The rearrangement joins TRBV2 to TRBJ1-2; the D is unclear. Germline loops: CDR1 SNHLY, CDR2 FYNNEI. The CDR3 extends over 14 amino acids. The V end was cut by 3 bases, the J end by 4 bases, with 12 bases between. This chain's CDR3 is CASSDGVAVYGYTF. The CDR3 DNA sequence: TGTGCCAGCAGTGACGGGGTTGCAGTCTATGGCTACACCTTC. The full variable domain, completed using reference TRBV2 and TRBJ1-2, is EPEVTQTPSHQVTQMGQEVILRCVPISNHLYFYWYRQILGQKVEFLVSFYNNEISEKSEIFDDQFSVERPDGSNFTLKIRSTKLEDSAMYFCASSDGVAVYGYTFGSGTRLTVV.

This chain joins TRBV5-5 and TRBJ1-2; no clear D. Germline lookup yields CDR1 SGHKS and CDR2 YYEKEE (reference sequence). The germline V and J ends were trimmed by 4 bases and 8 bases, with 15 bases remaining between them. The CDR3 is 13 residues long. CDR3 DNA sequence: TGTGCCAGCAGCCCGACGGTCCCCGGGGGCTACACCTTC. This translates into CASSPTVPGGYTF.

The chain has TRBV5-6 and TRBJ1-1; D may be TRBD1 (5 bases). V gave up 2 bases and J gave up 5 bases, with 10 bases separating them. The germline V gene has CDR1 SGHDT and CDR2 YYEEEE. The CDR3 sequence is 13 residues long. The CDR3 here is CASSFQGPTEAFF. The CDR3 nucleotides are TGTGCCAGCAGCTTCCAGGGTCCAACTGAAGCTTTCTTT.

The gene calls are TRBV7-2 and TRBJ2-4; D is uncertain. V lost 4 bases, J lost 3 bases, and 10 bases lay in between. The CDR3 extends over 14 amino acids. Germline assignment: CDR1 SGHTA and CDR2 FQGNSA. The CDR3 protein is CASSSDSGKNIQYF. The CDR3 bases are TGTGCCAGCAGCTCCGACTCCGGCAAAAACATTCAGTACTTC. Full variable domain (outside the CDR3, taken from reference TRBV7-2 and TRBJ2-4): GAGVSQSPSNKVTEKGKDVELRCDPISGHTALYWYRQSLGQGLEFLIYFQGNSAPDKSGLPSDRFSAERTGGSVSTLTIQRTQQEDSAVYLCASSSDSGKNIQYFGAGTRLSVL.